This T cell receptor beta chain originates from a study of shared clonotypes between healthy human individuals. Naive CD8 isolation took CD45RO-negative cells positively selected for CCR7 and excluded terminally differentiated effector memory CD45RA+ cells. With 2 bases removed from V and 5 bases from J, the gap between germline ends came to 3 bases. Germline CDR1 WSHSY, CDR2 SAAADI. CDR3 length: 11 residues. Data came from immunoSEQ multiplex PCR; TCRdb stores just in-frame clones and leaves some out. This repertoire shows about 870,000 clones, about 92% found once; its top ten account for about 24%.

V and J are TRBV10-2 and TRBJ1-2; no clear D gene. This TCR came from a man aged 30 to 45 in good health. Input material: naive CD8+ T cells sorted from blood. CDR3 sequence reads: CASSEHYGYTF. The CDR3 DNA sequence: TGCGCCAGCAGTGAGCATTATGGCTACACCTTC.